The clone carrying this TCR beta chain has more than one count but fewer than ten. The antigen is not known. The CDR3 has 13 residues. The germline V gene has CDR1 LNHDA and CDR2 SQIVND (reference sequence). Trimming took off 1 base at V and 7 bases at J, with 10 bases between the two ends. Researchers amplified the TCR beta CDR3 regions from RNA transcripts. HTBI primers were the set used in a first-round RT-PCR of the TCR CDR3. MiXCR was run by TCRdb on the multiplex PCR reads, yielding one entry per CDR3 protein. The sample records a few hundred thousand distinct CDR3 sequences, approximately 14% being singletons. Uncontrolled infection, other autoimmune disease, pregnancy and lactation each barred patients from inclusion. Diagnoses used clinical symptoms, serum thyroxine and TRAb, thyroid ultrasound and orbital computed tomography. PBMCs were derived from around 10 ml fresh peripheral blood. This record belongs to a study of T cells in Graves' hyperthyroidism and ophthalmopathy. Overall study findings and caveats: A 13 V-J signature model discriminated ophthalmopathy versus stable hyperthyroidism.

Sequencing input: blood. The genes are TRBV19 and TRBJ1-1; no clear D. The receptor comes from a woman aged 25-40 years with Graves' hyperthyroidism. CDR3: CASSIVGNVEAFF. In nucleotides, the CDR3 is TGTGCCAGTAGTATAGTTGGGAACGTTGAAGCTTTCTTT.